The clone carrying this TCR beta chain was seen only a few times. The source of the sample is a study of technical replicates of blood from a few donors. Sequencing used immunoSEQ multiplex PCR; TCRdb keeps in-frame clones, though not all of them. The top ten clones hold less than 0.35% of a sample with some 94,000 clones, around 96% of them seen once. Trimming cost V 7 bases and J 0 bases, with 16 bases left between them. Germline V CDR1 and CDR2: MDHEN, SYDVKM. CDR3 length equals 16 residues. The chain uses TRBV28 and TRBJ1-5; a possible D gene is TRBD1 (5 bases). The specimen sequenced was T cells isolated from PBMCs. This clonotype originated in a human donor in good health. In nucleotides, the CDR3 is TGTGCCAGCACCATGCCTAGGGGTTATAGCAATCAGCCCCAGCATTTT. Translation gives CASTMPRGYSNQPQHF.